This T cell receptor beta chain appears in the sequencing data of a study of cytomegalovirus exposure and HLA in healthy donors. Study at large: A previous analysis identified approximately 120 million unique TCR beta sequences derived from some 200 million T cells.

As regards this clone: Its antigen is not identified.

Primers for the PCR totalled 60 Vbeta and 13 Jbeta. Method: immunoSEQ multiplex PCR; TCRdb's copy keeps in-frame clones and lacks some. The data contain under 300,000 clones, about nine tenths of them singletons. Study-wide results and caveats: The study put some 160 TCR beta chains on its list as cytomegalovirus-associated.

CDR1 and CDR2 from the germline V gene are ENHRY and SYGVKD. This CDR3 has 15 residues. With 4 bases removed from V and 2 bases from J, the gap between germline ends came to 12 bases. The chain employs TRBV10-3 and TRBJ2-1; D may be TRBD2 (6 bases). The sequence came from a man aged 35 to 55 in good health and CMV-seropositive. Sequencing was done on a sample of PBMCs. CDR3 region: CAISVGGAAYNEQFF. The CDR3, as DNA: TGTGCCATCAGTGTAGGAGGGGCGGCCTACAATGAGCAGTTCTTC.